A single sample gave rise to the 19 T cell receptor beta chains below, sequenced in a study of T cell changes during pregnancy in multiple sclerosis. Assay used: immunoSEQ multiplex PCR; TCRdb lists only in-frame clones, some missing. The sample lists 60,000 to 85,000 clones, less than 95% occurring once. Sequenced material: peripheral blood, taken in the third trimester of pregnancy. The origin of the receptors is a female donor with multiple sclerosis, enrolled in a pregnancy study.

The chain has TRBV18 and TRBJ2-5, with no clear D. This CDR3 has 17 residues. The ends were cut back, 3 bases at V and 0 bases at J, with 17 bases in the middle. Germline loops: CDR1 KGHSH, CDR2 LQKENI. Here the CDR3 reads CASSPTGPLGNQETQYF. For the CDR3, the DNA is TGTGCCAGCTCACCGACGGGTCCCTTGGGTAACCAAGAGACCCAGTACTTC.

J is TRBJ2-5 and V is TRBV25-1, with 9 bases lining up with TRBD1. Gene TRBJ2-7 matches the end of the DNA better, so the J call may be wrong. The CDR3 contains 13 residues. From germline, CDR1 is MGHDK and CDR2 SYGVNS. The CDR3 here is CASRGTGTYEQYF. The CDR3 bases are TGTGCCAGCAGGGGGACAGGGACCTACGAGCAGTACTTC.

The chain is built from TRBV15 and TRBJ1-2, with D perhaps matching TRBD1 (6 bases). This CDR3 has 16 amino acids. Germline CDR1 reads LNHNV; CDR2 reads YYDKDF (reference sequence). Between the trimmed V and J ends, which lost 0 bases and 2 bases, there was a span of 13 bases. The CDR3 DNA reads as TGTGCCACCAGCAGAGATCTAGGACAGAGGAACTATGGCTACACCTTC. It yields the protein CATSRDLGQRNYGYTF.

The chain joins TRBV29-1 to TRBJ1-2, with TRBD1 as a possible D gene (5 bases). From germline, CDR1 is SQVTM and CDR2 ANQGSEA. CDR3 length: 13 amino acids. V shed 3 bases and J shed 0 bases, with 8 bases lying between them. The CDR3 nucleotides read TGCAGCGTTGAGGGGGGAGCTAACTATGGCTACACCTTC. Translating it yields CSVEGGANYGYTF.

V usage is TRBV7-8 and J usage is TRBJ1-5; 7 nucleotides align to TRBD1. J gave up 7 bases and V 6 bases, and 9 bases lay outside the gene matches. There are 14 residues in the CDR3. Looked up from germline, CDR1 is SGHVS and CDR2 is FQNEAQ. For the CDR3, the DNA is TGTGCCAGCAGTCAAACAGGGGTGACCCAGCCCCAGCATTTT. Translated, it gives CASSQTGVTQPQHF.

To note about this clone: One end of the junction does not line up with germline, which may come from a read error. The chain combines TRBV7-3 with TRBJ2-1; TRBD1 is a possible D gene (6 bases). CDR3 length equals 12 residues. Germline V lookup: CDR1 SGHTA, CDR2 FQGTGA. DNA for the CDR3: TGTGCCAGCAGCCTAACAGGGAGTGAGCAGTTCTTC. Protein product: CASSLTGSEQFF.

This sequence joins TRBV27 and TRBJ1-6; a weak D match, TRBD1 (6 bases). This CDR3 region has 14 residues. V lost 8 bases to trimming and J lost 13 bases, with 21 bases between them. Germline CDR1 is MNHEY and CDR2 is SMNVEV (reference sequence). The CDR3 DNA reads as TGTGCCAGCGCCCCGGGGCAGGGGAGTTTCCCCCTCCACTTT. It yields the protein CASAPGQGSFPLHF.

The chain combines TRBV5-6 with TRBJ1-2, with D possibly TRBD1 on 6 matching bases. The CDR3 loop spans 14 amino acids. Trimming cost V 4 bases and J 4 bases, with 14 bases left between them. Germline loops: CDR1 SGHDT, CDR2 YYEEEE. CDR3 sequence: CASSATTGIYGYTF. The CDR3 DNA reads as TGTGCCAGCAGCGCAACCACAGGGATCTATGGCTACACCTTC.

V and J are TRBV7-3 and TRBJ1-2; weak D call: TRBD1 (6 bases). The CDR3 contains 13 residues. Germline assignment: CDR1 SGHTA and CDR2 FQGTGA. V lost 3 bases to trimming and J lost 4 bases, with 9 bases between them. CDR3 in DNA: TGTGCCAGCAGCTTGGGAGGGGGCTATGGCTACACCTTC. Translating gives CASSLGGGYGYTF. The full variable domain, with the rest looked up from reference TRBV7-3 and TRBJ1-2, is GAGVSQTPSNKVTEKGKYVELRCDPISGHTALYWYRQSLGQGPEFLIYFQGTGAADDSGLPNDRFFAVRPEGSVSTLKIQRTERGDSAVYLCASSLGGGYGYTFGSGTRLTVV.

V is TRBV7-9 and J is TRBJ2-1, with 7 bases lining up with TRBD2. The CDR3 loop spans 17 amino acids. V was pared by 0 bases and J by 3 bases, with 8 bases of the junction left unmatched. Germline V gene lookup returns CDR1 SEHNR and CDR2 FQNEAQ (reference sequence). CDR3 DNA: TGTGCCAGCAGCTTAGCGCGTATGGGGGGGGTCTACAATGAGCAGTTCTTC. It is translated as CASSLARMGGVYNEQFF.

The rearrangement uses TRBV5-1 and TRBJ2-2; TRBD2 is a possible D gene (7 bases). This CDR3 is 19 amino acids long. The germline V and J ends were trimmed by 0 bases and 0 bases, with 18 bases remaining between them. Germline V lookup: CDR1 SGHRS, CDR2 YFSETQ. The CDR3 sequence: CASSLGAGAANANTGELFF. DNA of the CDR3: TGCGCCAGCAGCTTGGGGGCGGGGGCCGCGAACGCGAACACCGGGGAGCTGTTTTTT.

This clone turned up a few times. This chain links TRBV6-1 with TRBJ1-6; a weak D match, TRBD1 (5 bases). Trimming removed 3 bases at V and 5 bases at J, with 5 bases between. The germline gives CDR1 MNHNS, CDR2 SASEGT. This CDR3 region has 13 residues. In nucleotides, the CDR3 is TGTGCCAGCAGTGACAGGGATAATTCACCCCTCCACTTT. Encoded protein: CASSDRDNSPLHF.

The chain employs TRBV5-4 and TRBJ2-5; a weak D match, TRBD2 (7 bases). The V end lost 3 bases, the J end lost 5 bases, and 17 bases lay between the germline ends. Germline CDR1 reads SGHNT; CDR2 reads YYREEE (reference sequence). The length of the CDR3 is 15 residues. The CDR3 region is CASSYPRGGAETQYF. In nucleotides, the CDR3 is TGTGCCAGCAGCTACCCCCGAGGGGGGGCTGAGACCCAGTACTTC. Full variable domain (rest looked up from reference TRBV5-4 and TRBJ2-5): ETGVTQSPTHLIKTRGQQVTLRCSSQSGHNTVSWYQQALGQGPQFIFQYYREEENGRGNFPPRFSGLQFPNYSSELNVNALELDDSALYLCASSYPRGGAETQYFGPGTRLLVL.

The CDR3 region has the DNA TGTGCCAGCAGCTTAAGGGGACAGAGGACAGATACGCAGTATTTT. Translated, it gives CASSLRGQRTDTQYF. The V and J genes are TRBV7-3 and TRBJ2-3; TRBD1 agrees at 7 bases. The germline V gene has CDR1 SGHTA and CDR2 FQGTGA. This CDR3 comprises 15 residues. Trimming took 1 base from V and 3 from J; bases not matched to a gene: 4.

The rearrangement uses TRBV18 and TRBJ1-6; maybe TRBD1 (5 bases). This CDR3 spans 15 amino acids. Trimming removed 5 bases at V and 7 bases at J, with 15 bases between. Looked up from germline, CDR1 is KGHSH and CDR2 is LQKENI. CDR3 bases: TGTGCCAGCTCAGGTTACAGGCCGACGAATTCACCCCTCCACTTT. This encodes CASSGYRPTNSPLHF.

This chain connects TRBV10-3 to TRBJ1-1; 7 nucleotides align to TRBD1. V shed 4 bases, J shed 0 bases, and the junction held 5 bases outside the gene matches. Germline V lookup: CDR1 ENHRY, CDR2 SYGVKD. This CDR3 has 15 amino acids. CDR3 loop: CAISGNRGMNTEAFF. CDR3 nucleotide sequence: TGTGCCATCAGTGGAAACAGGGGCATGAACACTGAAGCTTTCTTT.

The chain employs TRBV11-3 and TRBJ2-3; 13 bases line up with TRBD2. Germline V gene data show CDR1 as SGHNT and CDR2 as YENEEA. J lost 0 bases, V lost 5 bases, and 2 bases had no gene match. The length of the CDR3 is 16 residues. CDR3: CASSPGLAGSTDTQYF. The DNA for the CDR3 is TGTGCCAGCAGCCCGGGACTAGCGGGGAGCACAGATACGCAGTATTTT.

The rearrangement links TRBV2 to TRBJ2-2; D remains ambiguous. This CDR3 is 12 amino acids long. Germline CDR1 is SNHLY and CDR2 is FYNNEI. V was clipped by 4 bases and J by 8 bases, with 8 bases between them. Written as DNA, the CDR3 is TGTGCCAGCAGTGTTTGGGCAGGGGAGCTGTTTTTT. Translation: CASSVWAGELFF.

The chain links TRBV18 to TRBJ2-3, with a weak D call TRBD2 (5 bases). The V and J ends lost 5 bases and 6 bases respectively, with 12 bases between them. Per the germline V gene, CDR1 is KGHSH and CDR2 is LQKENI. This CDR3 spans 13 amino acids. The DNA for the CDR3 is TGTGCCAGCTCAGGGGATAGCGAGGATACGCAGTATTTT. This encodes CASSGDSEDTQYF.